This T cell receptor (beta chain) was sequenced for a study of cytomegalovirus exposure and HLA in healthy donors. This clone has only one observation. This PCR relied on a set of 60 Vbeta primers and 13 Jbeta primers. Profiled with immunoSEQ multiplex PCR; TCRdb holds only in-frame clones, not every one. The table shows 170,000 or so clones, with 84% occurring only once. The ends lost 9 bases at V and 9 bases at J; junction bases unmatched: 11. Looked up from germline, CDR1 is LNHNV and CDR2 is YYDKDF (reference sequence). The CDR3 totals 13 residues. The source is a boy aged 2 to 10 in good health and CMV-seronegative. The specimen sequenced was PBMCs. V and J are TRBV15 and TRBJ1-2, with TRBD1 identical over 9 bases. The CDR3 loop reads CATRNGTGRRYTF. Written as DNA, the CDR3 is TGTGCCACAAGAAACGGGACAGGGAGACGCTACACCTTC.